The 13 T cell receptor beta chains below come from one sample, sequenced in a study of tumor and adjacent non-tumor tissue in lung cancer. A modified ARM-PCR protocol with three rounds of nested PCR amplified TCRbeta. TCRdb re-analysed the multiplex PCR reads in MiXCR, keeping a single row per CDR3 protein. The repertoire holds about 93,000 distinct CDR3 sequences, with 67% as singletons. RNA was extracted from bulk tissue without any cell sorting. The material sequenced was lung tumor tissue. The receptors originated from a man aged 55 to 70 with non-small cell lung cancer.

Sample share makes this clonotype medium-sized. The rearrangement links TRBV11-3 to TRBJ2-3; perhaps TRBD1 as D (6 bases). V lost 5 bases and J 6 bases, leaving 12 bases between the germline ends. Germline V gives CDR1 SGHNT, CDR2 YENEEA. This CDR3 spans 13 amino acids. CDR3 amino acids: CASSDDRSDTQYF. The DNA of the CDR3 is TGTGCCAGCAGCGACGACAGGTCGGATACGCAGTATTTT.

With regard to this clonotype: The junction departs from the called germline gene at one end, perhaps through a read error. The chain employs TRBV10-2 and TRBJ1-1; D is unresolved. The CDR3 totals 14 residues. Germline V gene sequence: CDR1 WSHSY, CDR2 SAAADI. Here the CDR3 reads CASSENLMNTEAFF. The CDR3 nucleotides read TGTGCCAGCAGTGAGAACTTAATGAACACTGAAGCTTTCTTT.

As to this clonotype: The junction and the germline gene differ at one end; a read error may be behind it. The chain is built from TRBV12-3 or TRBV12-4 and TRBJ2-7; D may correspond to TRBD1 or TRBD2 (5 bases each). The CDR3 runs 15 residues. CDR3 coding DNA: TGTGCCAGCAGTCTAGCCGGGACGCCTGGTTACGGGCAGTACTTC. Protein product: CASSLAGTPGYGQYF.

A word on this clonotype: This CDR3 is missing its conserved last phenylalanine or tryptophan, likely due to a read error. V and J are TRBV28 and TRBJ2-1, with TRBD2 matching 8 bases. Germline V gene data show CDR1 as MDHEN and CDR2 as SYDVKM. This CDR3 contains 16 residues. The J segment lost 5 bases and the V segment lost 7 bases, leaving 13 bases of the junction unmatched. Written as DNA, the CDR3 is TGTGCCAGCACCTCCGCCGGGAGGGCACTCAACAATGAGCAGTTCCTC. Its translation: CASTSAGRALNNEQFL.

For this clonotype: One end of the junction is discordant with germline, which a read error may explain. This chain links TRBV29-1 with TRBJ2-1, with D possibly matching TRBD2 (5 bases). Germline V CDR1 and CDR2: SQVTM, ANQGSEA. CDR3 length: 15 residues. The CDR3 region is CRVEGGHNFYNEQFF. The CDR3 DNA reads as TGCAGAGTTGAGGGTGGTCACAACTTCTACAATGAGCAGTTCTTC.

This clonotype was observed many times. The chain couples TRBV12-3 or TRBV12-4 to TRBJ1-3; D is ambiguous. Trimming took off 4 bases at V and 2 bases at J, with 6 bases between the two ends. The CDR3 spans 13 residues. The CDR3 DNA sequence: TGTGCCAGCAGTTCCGCGGCTGGAAACACCATATATTTT. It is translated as CASSSAAGNTIYF.

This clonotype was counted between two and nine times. The CDR3 DNA reads TGCAGTGCCGGGGACAGCGAAGGGGCCAGGCTGTTTTTT. This sequence encodes CSAGDSEGARLFF. The chain combines TRBV20-1 with TRBJ1-4; 7 bases agree with TRBD1. The J segment lost 14 bases and the V segment lost 6 bases, leaving 15 bases of the junction unmatched. CDR1 is DFQATT and CDR2 is SNEGSKA in the germline V gene (reference sequence). The CDR3 spans 13 residues.

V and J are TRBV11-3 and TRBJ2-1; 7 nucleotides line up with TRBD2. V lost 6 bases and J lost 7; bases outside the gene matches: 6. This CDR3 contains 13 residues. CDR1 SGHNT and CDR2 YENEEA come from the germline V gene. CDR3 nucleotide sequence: TGTGCCAGCAGAGCGGGGTGCACGAATGAGCAGTTCTTC. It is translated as CASRAGCTNEQFF.

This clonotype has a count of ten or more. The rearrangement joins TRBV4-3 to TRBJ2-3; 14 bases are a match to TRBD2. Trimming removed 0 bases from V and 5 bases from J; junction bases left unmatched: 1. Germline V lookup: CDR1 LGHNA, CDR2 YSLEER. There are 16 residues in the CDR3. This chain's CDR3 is CASSQDGLAGGDTQYF. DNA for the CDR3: TGCGCCAGCAGCCAAGATGGACTAGCGGGAGGAGATACGCAGTATTTT.

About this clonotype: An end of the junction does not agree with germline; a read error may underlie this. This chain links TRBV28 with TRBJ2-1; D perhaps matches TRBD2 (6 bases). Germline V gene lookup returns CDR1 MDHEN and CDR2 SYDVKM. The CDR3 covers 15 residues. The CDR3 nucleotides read TGTGCCAGCAGTTCAGCTAGCGTGGAGAGGGGTGAGCAGTTTTTC. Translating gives CASSSASVERGEQFF.

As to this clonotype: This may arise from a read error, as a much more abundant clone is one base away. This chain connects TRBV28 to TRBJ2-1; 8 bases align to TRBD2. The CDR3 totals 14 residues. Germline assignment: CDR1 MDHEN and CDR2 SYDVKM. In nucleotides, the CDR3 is TGTGCCAGCAGTTTCATAGCGGGAAGCAATGAGAAGTTCTTC. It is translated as CASSFIAGSNEKFF.

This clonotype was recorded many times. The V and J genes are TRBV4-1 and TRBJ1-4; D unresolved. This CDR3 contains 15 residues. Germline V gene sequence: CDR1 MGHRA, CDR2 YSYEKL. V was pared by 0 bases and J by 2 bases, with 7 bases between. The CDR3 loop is CASSQDRVTNEKLFF. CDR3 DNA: TGCGCCAGCAGCCAAGACCGAGTGACTAATGAAAAACTGTTTTTT.

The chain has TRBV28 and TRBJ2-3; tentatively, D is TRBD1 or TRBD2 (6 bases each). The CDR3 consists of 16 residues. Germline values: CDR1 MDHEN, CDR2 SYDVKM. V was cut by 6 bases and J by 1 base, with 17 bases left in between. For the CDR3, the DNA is TGTGCCAGCAGCCTCGGAGGGGGTTTTGGCACAGATACGCAGTATTTT. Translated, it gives CASSLGGGFGTDTQYF.